One and the same sample provided the 30 T cell receptor beta chains below, sequenced in a study of long-term antiretroviral therapy in people with HIV. Sequencing used immunoSEQ v3.0 at survey level. Data came from immunoSEQ multiplex PCR; TCRdb stores just in-frame clones and leaves some out. This sample carries 8,500 to 10,000 clones, approximately 80% of them seen once, and the ten largest clones take 11% to 15%. Sequences were derived from unsorted PBMCs, sampled 0.4 years before starting antiretroviral therapy. These receptors were collected from a young man with HIV.

This chain uses TRBV2 with TRBJ1-4; D ambiguous. The CDR3 is 14 amino acids. Germline values: CDR1 SNHLY, CDR2 FYNNEI. Deletions cut 6 bases from V and 7 bases from J, with 15 bases between. CDR3 nucleotide sequence: TGTGCCAGCAGCCCGTCCCAGTTGGGTGAAAAACTGTTTTTT. This sequence encodes CASSPSQLGEKLFF.

The V and J genes are TRBV2 and TRBJ2-2; TRBD1 matches at 7 bases. The germline V gene encodes CDR1 SNHLY and CDR2 FYNNEI. V lost 6 bases to trimming and J lost 3 bases; unmatched junction nucleotides: 4. This CDR3 has 14 residues. Here the CDR3 DNA reads TGTGCCAGCAGAGGGGGCGTGGACACCGGGGAGCTGTTTTTT. It codes for CASRGGVDTGELFF.

The gene calls are TRBV7-9 and TRBJ2-3; D is unresolved. CDR3 length equals 11 residues. V gave up 5 bases and J gave up 2 bases, with 2 bases separating them. Germline loops: CDR1 SEHNR, CDR2 FQNEAQ (reference sequence). The DNA for the CDR3 is TGTGCCAGCAGCCCCACAGATACGCAGTATTTT. Translating gives CASSPTDTQYF.

V is TRBV7-2 and J is TRBJ2-3; TRBD1 aligns across 7 bases. CDR1 and CDR2 (germline): SGHTA, FQGNSA. The ends lost 6 bases at V and 3 bases at J; junction bases unmatched: 9. CDR3 size: 15 residues. The CDR3 nucleotides read TGTGCCAGCAGTACCGGACAGGCCCTAACAGATACGCAGTATTTT. It yields the protein CASSTGQALTDTQYF.

V is TRBV6-6 and J is TRBJ1-1; TRBD1 aligns across 7 bases. The V gene end was trimmed by 11 bases and the J gene end by 3 bases; junction bases not matched to a gene: 6. The CDR3 contains 12 residues. In germline, CDR1 is MNHNY, CDR2 SVGAGI (reference sequence). The DNA for the CDR3 is TGTGCCGGCCACAGGGGAGACACTGAAGCTTTCTTT. Translation: CAGHRGDTEAFF.

The chain recombines TRBV7-2 with TRBJ2-7; 11 bases are a match to TRBD2. The CDR3 sequence is 16 residues long. The V gene's germline CDR1 is SGHTA and CDR2 FQGNSA. The V and J ends lost 1 base and 4 bases, in that order; junction bases with no gene match: 6. CDR3 protein: CASSLEGTSGGYEQYF. The CDR3 DNA reads TGTGCCAGCAGCTTAGAGGGAACTAGCGGGGGATACGAGCAGTACTTC.

The V and J genes are TRBV11-2 and TRBJ2-5; D is possibly TRBD1 (6 bases). V was shortened by 1 base and J by 2 bases, with 11 bases between the two germline ends. The CDR3 runs 15 residues. CDR1 and CDR2 (germline): SGHAT, FQNNGV. CDR3 coding DNA: TGTGCCAGCAGCTTAGTGGGGGCTCCTCAAGAGACCCAGTACTTC. Protein sequence: CASSLVGAPQETQYF.

The chain joins TRBV18 to TRBJ2-1, with 9 bases matching TRBD2. The CDR3 runs to 15 residues. The germline gives CDR1 KGHSH, CDR2 LQKENI. Losses at the gene ends were 3 bases for V and 6 bases for J; bases not matched to a gene: 6. The CDR3 region has the DNA TGTGCCAGCTCACCGACTGCGGGGGGGCGCAATGAGCAGTTCTTC. It translates to CASSPTAGGRNEQFF. The full variable domain, completed using reference TRBV18 and TRBJ2-1, is NAGVMQNPRHLVRRRGQEARLRCSPMKGHSHVYWYRQLPEEGLKFMVYLQKENIIDESGMPKERFSAEFPKEGPSILRIQQVVRGDSAAYFCASSPTAGGRNEQFFGPGTRLTVL.

There are a few counts of this clone. The gene calls are TRBV9 and TRBJ1-6; a weak D match, TRBD1 (5 bases). V lost 4 bases and J 6 bases, leaving 14 bases between the germline ends. Germline lookup yields CDR1 SGDLS and CDR2 YYNGEE. The length of the CDR3 is 15 residues. The CDR3 protein is CASSKTRDGNSPLHF. The CDR3 DNA reads as TGTGCCAGCAGCAAGACCCGGGACGGTAATTCACCCCTCCACTTT.

This sequence joins TRBV30 and TRBJ1-1; 8 nucleotides align to TRBD1. CDR3 length: 15 amino acids. V lost 0 bases to trimming and J lost 4 bases; unmatched junction nucleotides: 7. Germline V lookup: CDR1 GTSNPN, CDR2 SVGIG (reference sequence). The CDR3 loop is CAWSVSATGATEAFF. Written as DNA, the CDR3 is TGTGCCTGGAGTGTGTCGGCGACAGGGGCCACTGAAGCTTTCTTT.

CDR3 in DNA: TGTGCCAGCAGTTCCTCCTGGGGGGTCGACGAGCAGTACTTC. It encodes CASSSSWGVDEQYF. The chain is built from TRBV28 and TRBJ2-7, with D perhaps TRBD2 (6 bases). Germline V gene lookup returns CDR1 MDHEN and CDR2 SYDVKM. The CDR3 contains 14 residues. The germline V and J ends were trimmed by 4 bases and 5 bases, with 15 bases remaining between them.

This chain connects TRBV6-5 to TRBJ2-7, with no clear D. Trimming shortened V by 6 bases and J by 3 bases, and 3 bases separated the two germline ends. This CDR3 has 10 residues. Germline V lookup: CDR1 MNHEY, CDR2 SVGAGI. This chain's CDR3 is CASRGYEQYF. In DNA, the CDR3 is TGTGCCAGCAGAGGCTACGAGCAGTACTTC.

This clone was detected only a few times. The V gene is TRBV5-1, the J gene TRBJ2-3, with TRBD2 identical over 8 bases. This CDR3 is built from 17 residues. Per germline, CDR1 SGHRS and CDR2 YFSETQ. V trimming: 4 bases; J trimming: 4 bases; junction bases outside the gene matches: 14. CDR3 bases: TGCGCCAGCAGCCCCGGACTAGCCGGCCTTACTTCAGATACGCAGTATTTT. Translation gives CASSPGLAGLTSDTQYF.

The chain couples TRBV7-3 to TRBJ2-1; 12 nucleotides agree with TRBD2. Per the germline V gene, CDR1 is SGHTA and CDR2 is FQGTGA. This CDR3 comprises 17 residues. V was clipped by 4 bases and J by 5 bases; unmatched bases: 9. The CDR3 region has the DNA TGTGCCAGCAGCTCCAGACTAGCGGGGGCCGGGGACAATGAGCAGTTCTTC. The encoded protein is CASSSRLAGAGDNEQFF.

V is TRBV10-3 and J is TRBJ1-5; D is perhaps TRBD1 (5 bases). CDR3 length: 14 residues. V was pared by 6 bases and J by 2 bases, with 11 bases between. Per germline, CDR1 ENHRY and CDR2 SYGVKD. CDR3 region: CAISDGGGNQPQHF. CDR3 DNA sequence: TGTGCCATCAGCGATGGGGGGGGCAATCAGCCCCAGCATTTT.

This rearrangement joins TRBV5-1 to TRBJ1-1, with 8 bases identical to TRBD1. In germline, CDR1 is SGHRS, CDR2 YFSETQ. The CDR3 extends over 13 amino acids. The ends lost 4 bases at V and 11 bases at J; junction bases unmatched: 10. CDR3 loop: CASSGGPTGEAFF. In DNA form, the CDR3 reads TGCGCCAGCAGCGGGGGGCCGACAGGGGAGGCTTTCTTT.

There are a few counts of this clone. The CDR3 is CASSLGTNEKLFF. The DNA of the CDR3 is TGTGCCAGCAGTTTGGGCACTAATGAAAAACTGTTTTTT. The chain recombines TRBV6-1 with TRBJ1-4; D unclear. With 5 bases removed from V and 2 bases from J, the gap between germline ends came to 6 bases. The CDR3 loop spans 13 amino acids. The germline V gene encodes CDR1 MNHNS and CDR2 SASEGT.

This chain uses TRBV10-3 with TRBJ2-3; 9 nucleotides match TRBD2. There are 12 residues in the CDR3. V trimming: 11 bases; J trimming: 2 bases; junction bases outside the gene matches: 2. Looked up from germline, CDR1 is ENHRY and CDR2 is SYGVKD. The CDR3 protein is CAVAGVTDTQYF. DNA of the CDR3: TGTGCCGTAGCGGGGGTCACAGATACGCAGTATTTT.

The chain is built from TRBV6-6 and TRBJ2-7, with D possibly being TRBD2 (6 bases). The length of the CDR3 is 14 residues. The V end lost 8 bases, the J end lost 2 bases, and 16 bases lay between the germline ends. Germline lookup yields CDR1 MNHNY and CDR2 SVGAGI (reference sequence). The CDR3 protein is CASRSLAFAYEQYF. CDR3 in DNA: TGTGCCAGCCGGAGTCTAGCGTTTGCCTACGAGCAGTACTTC.

The rearrangement uses TRBV11-2 and TRBJ2-1, with D perhaps matching TRBD2 (5 bases). V lost 1 base, J lost 5 bases, and 12 bases lay in between. CDR3 length: 15 residues. CDR1 SGHAT and CDR2 FQNNGV come from the germline V gene. The CDR3 is CASSLGRSTNNEQFF. The CDR3, as DNA: TGTGCCAGCAGCTTAGGGAGGTCTACTAACAATGAGCAGTTCTTC.

By sample fraction, this clone is medium-sized. This chain links TRBV30 with TRBJ1-1; D gene ambiguous. This CDR3 comprises 12 residues. CDR1 is GTSNPN, CDR2 SVGIG, per germline (reference sequence). CDR3 region: CALWALYTEAFF. The DNA for the CDR3 is TGTGCACTTTGGGCCCTTTACACTGAAGCTTTCTTT.

V is TRBV5-6 and J is TRBJ1-1; 8 nucleotides match TRBD1. CDR3 length equals 14 residues. Germline CDR1 and CDR2: SGHDT and YYEEEE. V shed 3 bases, J shed 1 base, and the junction held 2 bases outside the gene matches. The CDR3 region is CASSWGQENTEAFF. CDR3 DNA sequence: TGTGCCAGCAGCTGGGGACAGGAGAACACTGAAGCTTTCTTT. The full variable domain, with the rest looked up from reference TRBV5-6 and TRBJ1-1, is DAGVTQSPTHLIKTRGQQVTLRCSPKSGHDTVSWYQQALGQGPQFIFQYYEEEERQRGNFPDRFSGHQFPNYSSELNVNALLLGDSALYLCASSWGQENTEAFFGQGTRLTVV.

This clone was seen a few times. The chain joins TRBV5-4 to TRBJ2-3; 7 positions agree with TRBD2. Germline V gives CDR1 SGHNT, CDR2 YYREEE (reference sequence). V lost 4 bases to trimming and J lost 1 base; unmatched junction nucleotides: 6. The CDR3 extends over 15 amino acids. The CDR3: CASSLGGWGTDTQYF. CDR3 bases: TGTGCCAGCAGCCTGGGAGGGTGGGGCACAGATACGCAGTATTTT.

This chain uses TRBV7-8 with TRBJ1-4; TRBD1 aligns across 9 bases. V gave up 4 bases and J gave up 4 bases; unmatched junction bases: 1. CDR1 is SGHVS and CDR2 is FQNEAQ in the germline V gene. The length of the CDR3 is 14 residues. CDR3 DNA: TGTGCCAGCAGCTCGGGACAGGGTAATGAAAAACTGTTTTTT. Protein product: CASSSGQGNEKLFF.

The chain carries TRBV5-1 and TRBJ1-4, with D tentatively TRBD1 (5 bases). The CDR3 is 12 residues long. Per germline, CDR1 SGHRS and CDR2 YFSETQ. Between the trimmed V and J ends, which lost 4 bases and 7 bases, there was a span of 8 bases. The CDR3 DNA reads as TGCGCCAGCAGCCTGCAGGGTGAAAAACTGTTTTTT. Residues: CASSLQGEKLFF. Combining the CDR3 with reference TRBV5-1 and TRBJ1-4 gives the whole variable domain KAGVTQTPRYLIKTRGQQVTLSCSPISGHRSVSWYQQTPGQGLQFLFEYFSETQRNKGNFPGRFSGRQFSNSRSEMNVSTLELGDSALYLCASSLQGEKLFFGSGTQLSVL.

The chain uses TRBV28 and TRBJ2-7; 10 nucleotides match TRBD1. The CDR3 covers 17 residues. V gave up 4 bases and J gave up 7 bases; unmatched junction bases: 16. Germline V lookup: CDR1 MDHEN, CDR2 SYDVKM. The DNA of the CDR3 is TGTGCCAGCAGTTCCCCCTTTGGGACAGGGGACCTAGGGGAGCAGTACTTC. It encodes CASSSPFGTGDLGEQYF.

The chain uses TRBV6-4 and TRBJ2-3; possibly TRBD2 for D (5 bases). The CDR3 is made up of 15 amino acids. The germline V and J ends were trimmed by 3 bases and 1 base, with 11 bases remaining between them. Germline assignment: CDR1 MRHNA and CDR2 SNTAGT. CDR3: CASSEGGRGTDTQYF. DNA of the CDR3: TGTGCCAGCAGTGAAGGCGGGCGGGGCACAGATACGCAGTATTTT.

This clone was counted between two and nine times. The genes are TRBV6-5 and TRBJ1-6, with D perhaps TRBD1 (6 bases). CDR1 is MNHEY, CDR2 SVGAGI, per germline. The V gene lost 3 bases and the J gene lost 9 bases, with 15 bases spanning the gap. The CDR3 runs to 15 residues. CDR3 sequence reads: CASSYGAGVFSPLHF. CDR3 DNA: TGTGCCAGCAGTTATGGAGCAGGGGTTTTTTCACCCCTCCACTTT.

The J gene is TRBJ2-1, the V gene TRBV7-8; TRBD2 matches at 13 bases. Germline CDR1 SGHVS, CDR2 FQNEAQ. With V trimmed by 4 bases and J by 8 bases, 5 bases remained unmatched. CDR3 length equals 15 residues. The CDR3 sequence: CASSSGLAGPYEQFF. The CDR3 bases are TGTGCCAGCAGCTCGGGACTAGCGGGACCCTATGAGCAGTTCTTC.

The chain has TRBV4-1 and TRBJ2-7; 8 bases are a match to TRBD2. The V segment lost 0 bases and the J segment 2 bases; nucleotides outside the gene matches: 3. Germline V gene sequence: CDR1 MGHRA, CDR2 YSYEKL. This CDR3 comprises 15 residues. CDR3 sequence reads: CASSQEGLGPYEQYF. The CDR3 nucleotides are TGCGCCAGCAGCCAAGAGGGACTAGGCCCCTACGAGCAGTACTTC.